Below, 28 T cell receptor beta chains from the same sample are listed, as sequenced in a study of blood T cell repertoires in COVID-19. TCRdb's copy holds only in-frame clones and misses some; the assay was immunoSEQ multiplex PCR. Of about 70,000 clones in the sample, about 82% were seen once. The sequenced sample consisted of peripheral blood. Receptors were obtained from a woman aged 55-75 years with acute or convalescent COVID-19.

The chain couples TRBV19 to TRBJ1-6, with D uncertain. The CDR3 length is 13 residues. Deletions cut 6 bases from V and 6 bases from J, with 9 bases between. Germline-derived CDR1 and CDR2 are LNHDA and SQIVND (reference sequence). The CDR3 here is CASSTDFNSPLHF. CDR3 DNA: TGTGCCAGTAGCACAGATTTTAATTCACCCCTCCACTTT. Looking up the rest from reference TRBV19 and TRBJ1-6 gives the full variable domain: DGGITQSPKYLFRKEGQNVTLSCEQNLNHDAMYWYRQDPGQGLRLIYYSQIVNDFQKGDIAEGYSVSREKKESFPLTVTSAQKNPTAFYLCASSTDFNSPLHFGNGTRLTVT.

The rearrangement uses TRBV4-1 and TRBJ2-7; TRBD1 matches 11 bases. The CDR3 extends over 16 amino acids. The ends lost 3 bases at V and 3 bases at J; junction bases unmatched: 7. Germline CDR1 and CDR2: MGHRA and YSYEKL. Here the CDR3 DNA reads TGCGCCAGCAGCCACAGGGGGGGACAGGGGGTCTACGAGCAGTACTTC. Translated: CASSHRGGQGVYEQYF.

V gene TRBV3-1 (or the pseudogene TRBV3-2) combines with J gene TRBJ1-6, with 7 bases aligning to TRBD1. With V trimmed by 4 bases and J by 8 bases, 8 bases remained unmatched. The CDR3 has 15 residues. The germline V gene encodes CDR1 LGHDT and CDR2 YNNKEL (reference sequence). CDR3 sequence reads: CASSPMTGMDSPLHF. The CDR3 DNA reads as TGTGCCAGCAGCCCAATGACAGGGATGGATTCACCCCTCCACTTT.

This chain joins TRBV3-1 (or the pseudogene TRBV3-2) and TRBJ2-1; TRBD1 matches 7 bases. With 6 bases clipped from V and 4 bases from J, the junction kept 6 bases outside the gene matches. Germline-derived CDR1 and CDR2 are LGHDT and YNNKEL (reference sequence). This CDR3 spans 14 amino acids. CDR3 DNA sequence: TGTGCCAGCAGGCCAGGGGGAATTTACAATGAGCAGTTCTTC. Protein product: CASRPGGIYNEQFF.

Here the CDR3 reads CSVDGGVEGEETQYF. In DNA form, the CDR3 reads TGCAGCGTCGATGGGGGGGTGGAAGGGGAAGAGACCCAGTACTTC. The chain links TRBV29-1 to TRBJ2-5; 7 bases match TRBD2. The CDR3 spans 15 residues. Germline CDR1 SQVTM, CDR2 ANQGSEA. Trimming at V came to 6 bases and at J to 3 bases, leaving 13 bases not matched to a gene.

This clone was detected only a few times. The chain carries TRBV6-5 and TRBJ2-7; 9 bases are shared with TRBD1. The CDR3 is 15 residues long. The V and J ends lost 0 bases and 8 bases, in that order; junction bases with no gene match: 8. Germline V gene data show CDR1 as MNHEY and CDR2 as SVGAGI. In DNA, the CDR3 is TGTGCCAGCAGTTACTCGGGTCGGACAGGGGAGAAGCAGTACTTC. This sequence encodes CASSYSGRTGEKQYF.

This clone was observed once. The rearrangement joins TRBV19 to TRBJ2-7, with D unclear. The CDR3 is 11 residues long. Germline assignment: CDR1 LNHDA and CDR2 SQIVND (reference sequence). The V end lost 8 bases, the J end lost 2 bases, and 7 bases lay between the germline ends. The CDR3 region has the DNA TGTGCCAGTGGGCTTACCTACGAGCAGTACTTC. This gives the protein CASGLTYEQYF.

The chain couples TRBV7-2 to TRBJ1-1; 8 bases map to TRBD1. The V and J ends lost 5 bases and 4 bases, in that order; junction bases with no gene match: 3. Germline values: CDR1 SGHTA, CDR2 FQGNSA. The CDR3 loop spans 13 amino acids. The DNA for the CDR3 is TGTGCCAGCAGCCGAACAGGGGGCACTGAAGCTTTCTTT. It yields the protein CASSRTGGTEAFF.

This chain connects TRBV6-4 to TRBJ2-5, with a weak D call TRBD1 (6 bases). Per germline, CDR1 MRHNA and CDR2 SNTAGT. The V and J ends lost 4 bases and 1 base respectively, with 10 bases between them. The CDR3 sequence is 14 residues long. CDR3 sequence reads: CASSGSDSQETQYF. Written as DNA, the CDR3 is TGTGCCAGCAGTGGCTCGGACAGCCAAGAGACCCAGTACTTC.

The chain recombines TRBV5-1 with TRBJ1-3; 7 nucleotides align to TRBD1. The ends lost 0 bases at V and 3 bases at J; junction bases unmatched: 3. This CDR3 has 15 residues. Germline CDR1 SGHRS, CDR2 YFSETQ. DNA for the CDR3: TGCGCCAGCAGCTTGGGCAGGGGGATTGGAAACACCATATATTTT. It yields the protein CASSLGRGIGNTIYF.

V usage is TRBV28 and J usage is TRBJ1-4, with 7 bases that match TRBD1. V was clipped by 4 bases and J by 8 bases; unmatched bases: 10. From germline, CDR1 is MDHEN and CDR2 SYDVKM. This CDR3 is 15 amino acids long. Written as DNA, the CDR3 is TGTGCCAGCAGTTCTGGGGGGACAGATGAGGAAAAACTGTTTTTT. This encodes CASSSGGTDEEKLFF.

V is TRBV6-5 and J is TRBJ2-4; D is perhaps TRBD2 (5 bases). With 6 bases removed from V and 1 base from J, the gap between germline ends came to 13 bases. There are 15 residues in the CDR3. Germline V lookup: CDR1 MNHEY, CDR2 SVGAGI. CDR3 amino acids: CASRGLHGAKNIQYF. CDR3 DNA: TGTGCCAGCAGAGGACTCCACGGGGCCAAAAACATTCAGTACTTC.

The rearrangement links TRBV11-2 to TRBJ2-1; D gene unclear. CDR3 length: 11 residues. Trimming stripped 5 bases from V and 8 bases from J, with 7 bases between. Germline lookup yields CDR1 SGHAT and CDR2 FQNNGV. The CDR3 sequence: CASSQRYEQFF. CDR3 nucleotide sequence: TGTGCCAGCAGCCAGAGGTATGAGCAGTTCTTC.

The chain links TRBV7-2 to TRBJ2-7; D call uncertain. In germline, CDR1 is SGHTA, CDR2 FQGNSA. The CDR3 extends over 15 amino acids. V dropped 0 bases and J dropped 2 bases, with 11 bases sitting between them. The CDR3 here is CASSLASDSAYEQYF. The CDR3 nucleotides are TGTGCCAGCAGCTTAGCATCTGACTCGGCCTACGAGCAGTACTTC.

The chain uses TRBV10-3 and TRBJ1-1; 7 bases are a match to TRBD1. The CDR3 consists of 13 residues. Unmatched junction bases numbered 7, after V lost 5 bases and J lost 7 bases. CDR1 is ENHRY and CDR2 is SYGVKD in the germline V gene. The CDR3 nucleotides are TGTGCCATCAGTTCCCTTGGACAGGATGAAGCTTTCTTT. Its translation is CAISSLGQDEAFF.

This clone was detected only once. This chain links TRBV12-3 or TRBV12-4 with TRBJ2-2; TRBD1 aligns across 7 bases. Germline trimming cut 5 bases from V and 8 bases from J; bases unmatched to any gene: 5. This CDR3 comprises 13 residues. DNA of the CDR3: TGTGCCAGCAGTACAGGGGATTTAGGGGAGCTGTTTTTT. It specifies CASSTGDLGELFF.

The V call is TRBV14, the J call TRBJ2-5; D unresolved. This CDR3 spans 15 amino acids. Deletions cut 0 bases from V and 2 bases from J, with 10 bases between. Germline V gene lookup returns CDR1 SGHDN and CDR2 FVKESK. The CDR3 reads CASSQEVTRQETQYF. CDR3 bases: TGTGCCAGCAGCCAAGAAGTGACAAGGCAAGAGACCCAGTACTTC. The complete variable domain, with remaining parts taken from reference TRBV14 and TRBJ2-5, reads EAGVTQFPSHSVIEKGQTVTLRCDPISGHDNLYWYRRVMGKEIKFLLHFVKESKQDESGMPNNRFLAERTGGTYSTLKVQPAELEDSGVYFCASSQEVTRQETQYFGPGTRLLVL.

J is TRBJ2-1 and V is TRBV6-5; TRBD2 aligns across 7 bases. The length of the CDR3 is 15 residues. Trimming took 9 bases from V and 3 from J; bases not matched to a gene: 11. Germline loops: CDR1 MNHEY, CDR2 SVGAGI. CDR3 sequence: CASHRSGVDYNEQFF. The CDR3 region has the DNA TGTGCCAGTCACCGGAGCGGGGTTGACTACAATGAGCAGTTCTTC.

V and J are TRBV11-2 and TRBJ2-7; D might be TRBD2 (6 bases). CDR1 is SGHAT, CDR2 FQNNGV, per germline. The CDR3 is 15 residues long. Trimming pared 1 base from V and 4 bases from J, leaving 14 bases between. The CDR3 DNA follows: TGTGCCAGCAGCTTAGGCGGGATGGCGGTATACGAGCAGTACTTC. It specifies CASSLGGMAVYEQYF. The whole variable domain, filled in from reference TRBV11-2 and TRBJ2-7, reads EAGVAQSPRYKIIEKRQSVAFWCNPISGHATLYWYQQILGQGPKLLIQFQNNGVVDDSQLPKDRFSAERLKGVDSTLKIQPAKLEDSAVYLCASSLGGMAVYEQYFGPGTRLTVT.

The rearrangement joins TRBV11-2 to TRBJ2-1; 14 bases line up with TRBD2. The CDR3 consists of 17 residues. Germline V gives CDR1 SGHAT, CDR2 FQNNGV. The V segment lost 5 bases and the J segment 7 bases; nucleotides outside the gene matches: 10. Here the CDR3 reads CASSPMRGLAGVNEQFF. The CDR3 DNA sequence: TGTGCCAGCAGCCCAATGCGGGGACTAGCGGGAGTAAATGAGCAGTTCTTC.

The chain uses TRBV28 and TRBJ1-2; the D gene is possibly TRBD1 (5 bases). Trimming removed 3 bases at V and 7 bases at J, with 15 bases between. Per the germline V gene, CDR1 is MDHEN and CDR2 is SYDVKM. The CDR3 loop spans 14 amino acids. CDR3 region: CASSFAGRQGGYTF. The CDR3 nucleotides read TGTGCCAGCAGTTTTGCGGGGCGCCAGGGTGGCTACACCTTC.

CDR3 region: CASTPVLGRVPPGELFF. In nucleotides, the CDR3 is TGTGCCAGCACCCCCGTCTTGGGCAGGGTCCCTCCCGGGGAGCTGTTTTTT. The chain employs TRBV28 and TRBJ2-2; TRBD1 might be the D (5 bases). The CDR3 has 17 amino acids. With 7 bases removed from V and 6 bases from J, the gap between germline ends came to 24 bases. Germline CDR1 reads MDHEN; CDR2 reads SYDVKM.

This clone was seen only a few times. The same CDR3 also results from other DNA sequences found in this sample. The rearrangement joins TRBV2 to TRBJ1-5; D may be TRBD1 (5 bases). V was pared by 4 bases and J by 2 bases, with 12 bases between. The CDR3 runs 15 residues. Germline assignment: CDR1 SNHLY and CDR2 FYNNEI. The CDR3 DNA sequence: TGTGCCAGCAGTGGGGACTCCCTTGGCAATCAGCCCCAGCATTTT. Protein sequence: CASSGDSLGNQPQHF.

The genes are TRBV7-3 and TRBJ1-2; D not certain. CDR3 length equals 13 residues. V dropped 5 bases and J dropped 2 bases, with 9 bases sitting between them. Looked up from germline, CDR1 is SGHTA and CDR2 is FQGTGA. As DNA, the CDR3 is TGTGCCAGCAGCCCGGGTCCAAACTATGGCTACACCTTC. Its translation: CASSPGPNYGYTF.

CDR3 in amino acids: CASSGPGRGLTSTDTQYF. CDR3 bases: TGTGCCAGCAGCGGCCCGGGGCGGGGCTTAACTAGCACAGATACGCAGTATTTT. This sequence joins TRBV7-2 and TRBJ2-3; D might be TRBD2 (6 bases). Trimming took off 5 bases at V and 0 bases at J, with 21 bases between the two ends. The CDR3 loop spans 18 amino acids. Germline V lookup: CDR1 SGHTA, CDR2 FQGNSA. Based on the CDR3 plus reference TRBV7-2 and TRBJ2-3, the full variable domain is GAGVSQSPSNKVTEKGKDVELRCDPISGHTALYWYRQSLGQGLEFLIYFQGNSAPDKSGLPSDRFSAERTGGSVSTLTIQRTQQEDSAVYLCASSGPGRGLTSTDTQYFGPGTRLTVL.

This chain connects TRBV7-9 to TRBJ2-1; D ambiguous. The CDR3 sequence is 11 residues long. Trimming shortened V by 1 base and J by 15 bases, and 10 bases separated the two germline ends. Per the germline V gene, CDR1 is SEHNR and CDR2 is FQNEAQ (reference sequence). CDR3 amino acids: CASSLESVPFF. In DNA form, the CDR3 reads TGTGCCAGCAGCTTAGAATCGGTGCCGTTCTTC.

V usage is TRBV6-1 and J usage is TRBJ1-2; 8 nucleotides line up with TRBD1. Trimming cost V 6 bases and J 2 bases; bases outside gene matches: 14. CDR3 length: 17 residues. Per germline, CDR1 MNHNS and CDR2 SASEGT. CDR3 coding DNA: TGTGCCAGCAGCGAAAGAACAGGGGGGGTTAGCAACTATGGCTACACCTTC. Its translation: CASSERTGGVSNYGYTF.

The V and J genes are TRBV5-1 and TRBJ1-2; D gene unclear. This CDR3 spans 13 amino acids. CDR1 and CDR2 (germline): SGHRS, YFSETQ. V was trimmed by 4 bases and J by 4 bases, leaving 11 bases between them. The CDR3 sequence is CASSLDGSYGYTF. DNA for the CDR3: TGCGCCAGCAGCCTGGACGGTAGCTATGGCTACACCTTC.